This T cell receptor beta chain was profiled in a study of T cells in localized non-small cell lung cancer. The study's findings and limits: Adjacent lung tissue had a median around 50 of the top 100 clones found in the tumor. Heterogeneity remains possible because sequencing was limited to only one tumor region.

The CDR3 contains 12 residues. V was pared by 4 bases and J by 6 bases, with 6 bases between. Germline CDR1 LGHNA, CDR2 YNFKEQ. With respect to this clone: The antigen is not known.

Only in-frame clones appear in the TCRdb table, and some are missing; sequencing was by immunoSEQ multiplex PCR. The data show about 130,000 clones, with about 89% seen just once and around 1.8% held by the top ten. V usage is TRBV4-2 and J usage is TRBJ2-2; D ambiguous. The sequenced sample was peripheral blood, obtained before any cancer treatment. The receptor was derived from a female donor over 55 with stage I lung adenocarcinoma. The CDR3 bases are TGTGCCAGCAGCCTAGATGCCGGGGAGCTGTTTTTT. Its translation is CASSLDAGELFF.